The 19 T cell receptor beta chains reported below all come from one sample, sequenced in a study of response to subunit inactivated influenza vaccine. MiXCR, run by TCRdb on the RT-PCR reads, gives a single entry per CDR3 protein. The sample yields under 550,000 distinct CDR3 sequences, 7.2% seen once. The input for sequencing was PBMCs from blood, taken less than 30 months after vaccination. Every receptor here comes from a man aged 50 to 69 who received an inactivated influenza vaccine.

This clonotype was counted ten times or more. Here the CDR3 reads CASSLGFGGVNTEAFF. The CDR3 DNA sequence: TGTGCCAGCAGTTTAGGTTTTGGGGGCGTGAACACTGAAGCTTTCTTT. This chain links TRBV12-3 or TRBV12-4 with TRBJ1-1, with D possibly being TRBD1 (6 bases). The CDR3 is made up of 16 amino acids. The V end was cut by 1 base, the J end by 0 bases, with 12 bases between.

V gene TRBV20-1 combines with J gene TRBJ2-2; 8 nucleotides line up with TRBD2. Germline trimming cut 3 bases from V and 6 bases from J; bases unmatched to any gene: 3. The CDR3 has 13 residues. CDR1 and CDR2 (germline): DFQATT, SNEGSKA (reference sequence). The CDR3 DNA reads as TGCAGTGCTAGCGGGGGGGCCCCCGGGGAGCTGTTTTTT. It translates to CSASGGAPGELFF.

This clonotype showed up many times. This chain uses TRBV5-1 with TRBJ2-4; TRBD1 is a possible D gene (6 bases). Trimming took off 4 bases at V and 9 bases at J, with 20 bases between the two ends. CDR1 SGHRS and CDR2 YFSETQ come from the germline V gene. The CDR3 sequence is 15 residues long. For the CDR3, the DNA is TGCGCCAGCAGCCGAGAAACAGGGAATGGAGTCATTCAGTACTTC. It is translated as CASSRETGNGVIQYF.

This clonotype was picked up a small number of times. The chain employs TRBV10-3 and TRBJ2-7, with D perhaps matching TRBD2 (6 bases). The CDR3 runs 16 residues. Germline V lookup: CDR1 ENHRY, CDR2 SYGVKD. The germline V and J ends were trimmed by 0 bases and 2 bases, with 14 bases remaining between them. Written as DNA, the CDR3 is TGTGCCATCAGTGAGTCAGGACGGGGGTTCGCCTACGAGCAGTACTTC. Translated: CAISESGRGFAYEQYF.

This CDR3 reads CASSLKGGMTYEQYF. The CDR3 DNA is TGTGCCAGCAGTTTAAAGGGGGGAATGACCTACGAGCAGTACTTC. The genes are TRBV28 and TRBJ2-7, with D possibly being TRBD1 or TRBD2 (6 bases each). V was cut by 2 bases and J by 2 bases, with 13 bases left in between. Germline V gives CDR1 MDHEN, CDR2 SYDVKM. The CDR3 is 15 residues long.

This chain connects TRBV6-1 to TRBJ1-2, with TRBD1 identical over 8 bases. The CDR3 covers 14 residues. With 1 base clipped from V and 7 bases from J, the junction kept 5 bases outside the gene matches. Germline CDR1 is MNHNS and CDR2 is SASEGT. The CDR3 region is CASSEVDRGRGYTF. The CDR3 DNA reads as TGTGCCAGCAGTGAAGTAGACAGGGGTCGTGGCTACACCTTC.

This clonotype was counted a few times. The chain is built from TRBV11-2 and TRBJ1-6; D possibly corresponds to TRBD1 (5 bases). This CDR3 is built from 13 residues. Germline assignment: CDR1 SGHAT and CDR2 FQNNGV. The V and J ends lost 5 bases and 8 bases respectively, with 10 bases between them. CDR3 sequence reads: CASSPRQYSPLHF. The CDR3 coding sequence is TGTGCCAGCAGCCCACGACAGTATTCACCCCTCCACTTT.

The sample holds a few counts of this clonotype. The V and J genes are TRBV20-1 and TRBJ2-1; 8 bases agree with TRBD1. Germline V gene sequence: CDR1 DFQATT, CDR2 SNEGSKA (reference sequence). This CDR3 comprises 15 residues. V was clipped by 1 base and J by 0 bases; unmatched bases: 2. The CDR3 region is CSARGGTGSYNEQFF. CDR3 nucleotides: TGCAGTGCTAGAGGTGGGACAGGCTCCTACAATGAGCAGTTCTTC.

In this sample, this clonotype turned up many times. The V call is TRBV24-1, the J call TRBJ1-2; D gene unclear. V gave up 0 bases and J gave up 6 bases, with 4 bases separating them. The CDR3 runs 12 residues. The germline V gene has CDR1 KGHDR and CDR2 SFDVKD. The CDR3 nucleotides read TGTGCCACCAGTGATTTGGTAGATGGCTACACCTTC. Its translation: CATSDLVDGYTF.

This clonotype was counted many times. The V call is TRBV5-1, the J call TRBJ2-7; TRBD1 matches at 9 bases. The J segment lost 1 base and the V segment lost 3 bases, leaving 2 bases of the junction unmatched. Per the germline V gene, CDR1 is SGHRS and CDR2 is YFSETQ. This CDR3 spans 14 amino acids. For the CDR3, the DNA is TGCGCCAGCAGCTCGGGACAGGGATCCTACGAGCAGTACTTC. It codes for CASSSGQGSYEQYF.

V gene TRBV4-2 combines with J gene TRBJ2-7; D not certain. This CDR3 spans 13 amino acids. The V gene lost 1 base and the J gene lost 3 bases, with 7 bases spanning the gap. Looked up from germline, CDR1 is LGHNA and CDR2 is YNFKEQ. The CDR3 sequence: CASSQAVDYEQYF. For the CDR3, the DNA is TGTGCCAGCAGCCAAGCGGTGGACTACGAGCAGTACTTC.

This clonotype was recorded a few times. This chain connects TRBV7-2 to TRBJ2-1, with D uncertain. The CDR3 totals 12 residues. Germline V lookup: CDR1 SGHTA, CDR2 FQGNSA. Trimming left V 4 bases short and J 10 bases short, with 11 bases between. CDR3 sequence reads: CASSYLTEEQFF. Here the CDR3 DNA reads TGTGCCAGCAGCTATTTGACTGAGGAGCAGTTCTTC.

This clonotype was seen at least ten times. The chain has TRBV10-3 and TRBJ2-1; 14 nucleotides align to TRBD2. CDR3 length: 16 residues. The junction had 3 bases not matched to a gene; V was cut back by 2 bases and J by 6 bases. The germline V gene encodes CDR1 ENHRY and CDR2 SYGVKD. In DNA form, the CDR3 reads TGTGCCATCAGTGAGGTGGGACTAGCGGGAGTCAATGAGCAGTTCTTC. As protein: CAISEVGLAGVNEQFF.

This clonotype was counted many times. The rearrangement links TRBV7-9 to TRBJ2-3; D gene ambiguous. The CDR3 contains 14 residues. In germline, CDR1 is SEHNR, CDR2 FQNEAQ (reference sequence). V was shortened by 5 bases and J by 7 bases, with 16 bases between the two germline ends. CDR3 coding DNA: TGTGCCAGCAGCCCCCGGGCTGTCGACTATACGCAGTATTTT. This encodes CASSPRAVDYTQYF.

This clonotype was observed a few times. This chain connects TRBV5-1 to TRBJ2-7; TRBD1 or TRBD2 may be the D gene (6 bases each). V gave up 0 bases and J gave up 3 bases, with 13 bases separating them. CDR1 is SGHRS and CDR2 is YFSETQ in the germline V gene. The CDR3 is 15 amino acids. CDR3 bases: TGCGCCAGCAGCTTGGTCTCGGGGGCTGTCTACGAGCAGTACTTC. Its protein product is CASSLVSGAVYEQYF.

The V call is TRBV3-1, the J call TRBJ1-2; D unresolved. The germline V gene has CDR1 LGHDT and CDR2 YNNKEL (reference sequence). Trimming pared 2 bases from V and 0 bases from J, leaving 13 bases between. The CDR3 spans 16 residues. The CDR3 DNA sequence: TGTGCCAGCAGCCAAACCTCGGGAGTAACTAACTATGGCTACACCTTC. Amino acid sequence: CASSQTSGVTNYGYTF.

There are many counts of this clonotype. The V call is TRBV7-2, the J call TRBJ2-7, with a weak D call TRBD2 (6 bases). The CDR3 runs to 13 residues. Per germline, CDR1 SGHTA and CDR2 FQGNSA. V was pared by 3 bases and J by 3 bases, with 9 bases between. CDR3 bases: TGTGCCAGCAGCTTGGCGGAGGGCTACGAGCAGTACTTC. Translating gives CASSLAEGYEQYF.

This clonotype showed up just a few times. The chain carries TRBV4-2 and TRBJ2-2; TRBD2 agrees at 8 bases. V lost 2 bases to trimming and J lost 4 bases; unmatched junction nucleotides: 3. CDR3 length: 15 residues. Germline assignment: CDR1 LGHNA and CDR2 YNFKEQ. The CDR3 nucleotides read TGTGCCAGCAGCCAACCGGGGGGGCCCACCGGGGAGCTGTTTTTT. Amino acid sequence: CASSQPGGPTGELFF.

This clonotype was seen repeatedly, ten times or more. The CDR3: CAISDHGQVQGNQPQHF. CDR3 DNA sequence: TGTGCCATCAGCGACCACGGACAGGTCCAGGGCAATCAGCCCCAGCATTTT. The rearrangement links TRBV10-3 to TRBJ1-5; 7 bases agree with TRBD1. Germline lookup yields CDR1 ENHRY and CDR2 SYGVKD. The CDR3 covers 17 residues. V dropped 6 bases and J dropped 2; count of bases not matched to a gene: 13.